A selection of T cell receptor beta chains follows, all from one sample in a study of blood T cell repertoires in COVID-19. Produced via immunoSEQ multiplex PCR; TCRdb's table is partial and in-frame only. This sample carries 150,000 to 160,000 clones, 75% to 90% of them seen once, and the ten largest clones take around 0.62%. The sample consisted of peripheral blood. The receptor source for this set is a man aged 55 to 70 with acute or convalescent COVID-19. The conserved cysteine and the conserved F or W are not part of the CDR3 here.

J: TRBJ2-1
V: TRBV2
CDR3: ASSERTSGTYNEQF

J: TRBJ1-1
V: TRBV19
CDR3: ASSILGATNTEAF

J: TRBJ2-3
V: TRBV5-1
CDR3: ASLPGDSGRGGTQY

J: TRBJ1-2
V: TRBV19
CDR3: ASSPPQGERGYT

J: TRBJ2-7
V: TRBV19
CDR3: ASSTSLAGGRREQY

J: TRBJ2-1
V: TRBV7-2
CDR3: ASNSLAGKGSFNEQF

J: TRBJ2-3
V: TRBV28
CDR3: ASSPRSGSADTQY

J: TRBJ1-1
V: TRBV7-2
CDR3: ASSLDTGNTEAF

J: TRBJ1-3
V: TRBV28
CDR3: ASSLIAGYTGNTIY

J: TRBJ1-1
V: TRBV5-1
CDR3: ASSILPGNTEAF

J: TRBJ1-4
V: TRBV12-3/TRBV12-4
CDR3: ASSFTNEELF

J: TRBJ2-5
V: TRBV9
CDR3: ASSISTGPQETQY

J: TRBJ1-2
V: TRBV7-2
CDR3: ASSFHQGDGYT

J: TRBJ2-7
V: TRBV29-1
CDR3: SVGDRDYEQY

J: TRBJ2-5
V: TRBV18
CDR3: ASGTGQETQY

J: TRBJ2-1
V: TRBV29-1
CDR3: SVEGGDSYNEQF

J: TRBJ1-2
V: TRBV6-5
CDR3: ASSYQYEGNYGYT

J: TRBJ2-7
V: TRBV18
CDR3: ASSPDSATYEQY

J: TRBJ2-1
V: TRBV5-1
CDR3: ASSFDRSSYNEQF

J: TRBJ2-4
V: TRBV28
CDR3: ASGLLAKNIQY

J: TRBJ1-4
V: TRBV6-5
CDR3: ASSQTLNEKLF

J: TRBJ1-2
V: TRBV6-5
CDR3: ASSRGQAGYGYT

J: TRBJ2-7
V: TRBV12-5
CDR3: ASGSGFYEQY

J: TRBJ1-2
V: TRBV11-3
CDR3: AKDDRDGYT

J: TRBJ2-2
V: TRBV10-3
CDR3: AISADTGELF

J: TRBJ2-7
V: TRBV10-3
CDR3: AISDGGGGYEQY

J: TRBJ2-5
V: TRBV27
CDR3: ASSLSPTGVGETQY

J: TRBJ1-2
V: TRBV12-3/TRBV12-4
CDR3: ASRRREGGYT

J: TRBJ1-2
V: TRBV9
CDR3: ASSVGGAQRGYT

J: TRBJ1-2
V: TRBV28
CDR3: ASSPPGQFNYGYT